One and the same sample provided the 18 T cell receptor beta chains below, sequenced in a study of blood T cell repertoires in COVID-19. Sequenced by immunoSEQ multiplex PCR; TCRdb stores in-frame clones only, minus some. This table has some 180,000 clones, less than 80% appearing once. The specimen sequenced was PBMCs or T cells enriched from blood (not recorded which). These receptors came from a woman aged 65 to 85 in a cohort exposed to, infected with or recovered from COVID-19 (not recorded which).

This chain connects TRBV5-1 to TRBJ2-2; TRBD1 matches 8 bases. Germline V lookup: CDR1 SGHRS, CDR2 YFSETQ. Losses at the gene ends were 3 bases for V and 7 bases for J; bases not matched to a gene: 5. The CDR3 totals 14 residues. The CDR3 coding sequence is TGCGCCAGCAGCTCAGACAGGGGACACGGGGAGCTGTTTTTT. It translates to CASSSDRGHGELFF. The whole variable domain, filled in from reference TRBV5-1 and TRBJ2-2, reads KAGVTQTPRYLIKTRGQQVTLSCSPISGHRSVSWYQQTPGQGLQFLFEYFSETQRNKGNFPGRFSGRQFSNSRSEMNVSTLELGDSALYLCASSSDRGHGELFFGEGSRLTVL.

V gene TRBV28 combines with J gene TRBJ1-1, with D possibly being TRBD1 (6 bases). V lost 1 base, J lost 4 bases, and 13 bases lay in between. Germline CDR1 reads MDHEN; CDR2 reads SYDVKM. This CDR3 comprises 15 residues. This CDR3 reads CASSLSGGPGTEAFF. Written as DNA, the CDR3 is TGTGCCAGCAGTTTATCTGGGGGCCCGGGCACTGAAGCTTTCTTT.

The rearrangement uses TRBV7-9 and TRBJ2-5; 13 nucleotides agree with TRBD2. CDR1 and CDR2 from the germline V gene are SEHNR and FQNEAQ (reference sequence). The CDR3 extends over 16 amino acids. J was trimmed by 2 bases and V by 5 bases; bases with no gene match: 5. CDR3 protein: CASSKWTSGRQETQYF. CDR3 bases: TGTGCCAGCAGCAAATGGACTAGCGGGAGACAAGAGACCCAGTACTTC.

The chain recombines TRBV10-1 with TRBJ2-7; 12 positions agree with TRBD2. The CDR3 runs 14 residues. With 6 bases clipped from V and 4 bases from J, the junction kept 4 bases outside the gene matches. Germline V gene lookup returns CDR1 WNHNN and CDR2 SYGVQD (reference sequence). The CDR3 region is CASSLTSGGYEQYF. The CDR3 DNA sequence: TGCGCCAGCAGCCTGACTAGCGGGGGATACGAGCAGTACTTC.

The CDR3 DNA is TGTGCCAGCAGCGCGTCCAATAGGGGGGGAGATGGCTACACCTTC. Residues: CASSASNRGGDGYTF. The chain combines TRBV9 with TRBJ1-2, with D possibly being TRBD1 (6 bases). This CDR3 has 15 amino acids. CDR1 and CDR2 from the germline V gene are SGDLS and YYNGEE. The ends were cut back, 3 bases at V and 6 bases at J, with 18 bases in the middle.

V and J are TRBV6-2 or TRBV6-3 and TRBJ2-1, with TRBD2 matching over 9 bases. From germline, CDR1 is MNHEY and CDR2 SVGEGT. The CDR3 totals 14 residues. With V trimmed by 4 bases and J by 4 bases, 2 bases remained unmatched. The CDR3 spells CASSSTSGYNEQFF. CDR3 DNA sequence: TGTGCCAGCAGTTCGACTAGCGGATACAATGAGCAGTTCTTC.

This chain joins TRBV18 and TRBJ2-1, with 8 bases that match TRBD2. The CDR3 is 16 amino acids. The V and J ends lost 6 bases and 2 bases, in that order; junction bases with no gene match: 9. Germline assignment: CDR1 KGHSH and CDR2 LQKENI. The CDR3 sequence is CASSRNPGLAYNEQFF. The DNA of the CDR3 is TGTGCCAGCTCCCGCAATCCGGGACTAGCCTACAATGAGCAGTTCTTC. Full variable domain (remainder filled in from reference TRBV18 and TRBJ2-1): NAGVMQNPRHLVRRRGQEARLRCSPMKGHSHVYWYRQLPEEGLKFMVYLQKENIIDESGMPKERFSAEFPKEGPSILRIQQVVRGDSAAYFCASSRNPGLAYNEQFFGPGTRLTVL.

The rearrangement uses TRBV4-2 and TRBJ1-2; D is uncertain. The V gene lost 0 bases and the J gene lost 8 bases, with 13 bases spanning the gap. The CDR3 has 14 amino acids. From germline, CDR1 is LGHNA and CDR2 YNFKEQ. The CDR3 loop reads CASSQDRGSPGYTF. Here the CDR3 DNA reads TGTGCCAGCAGCCAAGATCGGGGTTCGCCCGGCTACACCTTC.

The chain employs TRBV27 and TRBJ2-6; TRBD1 matches 7 bases. Germline assignment: CDR1 MNHEY and CDR2 SMNVEV (reference sequence). The length of the CDR3 is 15 residues. V shed 6 bases, J shed 2 bases, and the junction held 4 bases outside the gene matches. The CDR3: CASSLQGAGANVLTF. The CDR3 coding sequence is TGTGCCAGCAGCCTTCAGGGGGCTGGGGCCAACGTCCTGACTTTC.

This clone was observed a single time. The chain combines TRBV7-9 with TRBJ2-7, with 10 bases that match TRBD1. The CDR3 spans 15 residues. CDR1 is SEHNR, CDR2 FQNEAQ, per germline (reference sequence). V gave up 5 bases and J gave up 3 bases; unmatched junction bases: 7. The CDR3 spells CASSTGTGAFYEQYF. The DNA for the CDR3 is TGTGCCAGCAGCACAGGGACAGGGGCGTTCTACGAGCAGTACTTC.

The CDR3 DNA reads TGTGCCAGCAGCTGGCCACAAGAGACCCAGTACTTC. This sequence encodes CASSWPQETQYF. The rearrangement joins TRBV11-2 to TRBJ2-5; D is uncertain. The CDR3 runs 12 residues. V gave up 4 bases and J gave up 2 bases, with 5 bases separating them. Looked up from germline, CDR1 is SGHAT and CDR2 is FQNNGV.

This clone came up once. The chain has TRBV18 and TRBJ1-1; no clear D. V was pared by 3 bases and J by 0 bases, with 11 bases between. Germline CDR1 reads KGHSH; CDR2 reads LQKENI. The CDR3 length is 15 residues. For the CDR3, the DNA is TGTGCCAGCTCACCCCGGGGAGGCGTGAACACTGAAGCTTTCTTT. Amino acids: CASSPRGGVNTEAFF.

The chain couples TRBV28 to TRBJ2-1, with D possibly being TRBD2 (6 bases). Trimming left V 5 bases short and J 5 bases short, with 16 bases between. Germline V gene lookup returns CDR1 MDHEN and CDR2 SYDVKM. The CDR3 spans 15 residues. The CDR3 loop reads CASSPPGVFDNEQFF. In DNA form, the CDR3 reads TGTGCCAGCAGTCCACCGGGAGTTTTCGACAATGAGCAGTTCTTC. The full variable domain, completed using reference TRBV28 and TRBJ2-1, is DVKVTQSSRYLVKRTGEKVFLECVQDMDHENMFWYRQDPGLGLRLIYFSYDVKMKEKGDIPEGYSVSREKKERFSLILESASTNQTSMYLCASSPPGVFDNEQFFGPGTRLTVL.

The J gene is TRBJ2-1, the V gene TRBV4-1, with D tentatively TRBD2 (6 bases). CDR1 MGHRA and CDR2 YSYEKL come from the germline V gene. Trimming shortened V by 6 bases and J by 7 bases, and 13 bases separated the two germline ends. This CDR3 is 13 amino acids long. The CDR3 bases are TGCGCCAGCAGTTGGGGACTTGCTAATGAGCAGTTCTTC. It encodes CASSWGLANEQFF.

V usage is TRBV7-2 and J usage is TRBJ1-6, with 7 bases lining up with TRBD1. The V gene's germline CDR1 is SGHTA and CDR2 FQGNSA. V trimming: 6 bases; J trimming: 10 bases; junction bases outside the gene matches: 6. The CDR3 totals 13 residues. Written as DNA, the CDR3 is TGTGCCAGCAGTCCTACAGGGGACTCACCCCTCCACTTT. Its protein product is CASSPTGDSPLHF.

The chain carries TRBV27 and TRBJ1-6, with D perhaps matching TRBD1 (6 bases). Germline lookup yields CDR1 MNHEY and CDR2 SMNVEV (reference sequence). V gave up 2 bases and J gave up 7 bases, with 15 bases separating them. This CDR3 is 16 amino acids long. CDR3 DNA sequence: TGTGCCAGCAGTTTAATAGGGGGATTCAACAATTCACCCCTCCACTTT. Encoded protein: CASSLIGGFNNSPLHF.

The chain couples TRBV24-1 to TRBJ2-1; perhaps TRBD2 as D (6 bases). Between the trimmed V and J ends, which lost 3 bases and 2 bases, there was a span of 13 bases. CDR1 is KGHDR and CDR2 is SFDVKD in the germline V gene. The CDR3 sequence is 16 residues long. Here the CDR3 reads CATSDQVGGAYNEQFF. The CDR3, as DNA: TGTGCCACCAGTGATCAGGTAGGCGGGGCCTACAATGAGCAGTTCTTC.

The V gene is TRBV9, the J gene TRBJ2-5, with TRBD2 matching over 7 bases. The CDR3 is made up of 15 amino acids. CDR1 and CDR2 (germline): SGDLS, YYNGEE. The J segment lost 6 bases and the V segment lost 0 bases, leaving 8 bases of the junction unmatched. The CDR3 spells CASSVGGGRAQTQYF. The CDR3 bases are TGTGCCAGCAGCGTAGGCGGCGGGAGAGCCCAGACCCAGTACTTC. Full variable domain (outside the CDR3, taken from reference TRBV9 and TRBJ2-5): DSGVTQTPKHLITATGQRVTLRCSPRSGDLSVYWYQQSLDQGLQFLIQYYNGEERAKGNILERFSAQQFPDLHSELNLSSLELGDSALYFCASSVGGGRAQTQYFGPGTRLLVL.